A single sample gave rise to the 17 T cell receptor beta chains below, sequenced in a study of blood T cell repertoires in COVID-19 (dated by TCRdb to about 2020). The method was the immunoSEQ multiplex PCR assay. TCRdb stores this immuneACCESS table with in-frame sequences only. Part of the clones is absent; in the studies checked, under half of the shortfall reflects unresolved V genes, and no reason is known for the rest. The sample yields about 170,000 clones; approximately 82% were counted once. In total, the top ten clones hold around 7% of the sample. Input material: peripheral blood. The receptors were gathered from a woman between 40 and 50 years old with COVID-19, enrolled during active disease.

The CDR3 spells CASSQTNYGYTF. The CDR3 DNA follows: TGTGCCAGCAGCCAGACTAACTATGGCTACACCTTC. The chain couples TRBV6-5 to TRBJ1-2; the D is unclear. This CDR3 is built from 12 residues. With 6 bases removed from V and 0 bases from J, the gap between germline ends came to 5 bases. Germline CDR1 is MNHEY and CDR2 is SVGAGI.

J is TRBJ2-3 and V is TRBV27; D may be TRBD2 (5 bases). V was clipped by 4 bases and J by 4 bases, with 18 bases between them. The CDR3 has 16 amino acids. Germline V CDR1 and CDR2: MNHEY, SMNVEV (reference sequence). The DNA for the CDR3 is TGTGCCAGCAGTTCTCTGGGAGTGGGTCAGCCAGATACGCAGTATTTT. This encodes CASSSLGVGQPDTQYF.

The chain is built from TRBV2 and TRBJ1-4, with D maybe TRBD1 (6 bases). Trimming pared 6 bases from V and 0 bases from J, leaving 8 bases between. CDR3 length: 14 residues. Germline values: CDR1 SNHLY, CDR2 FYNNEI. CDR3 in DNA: TGTGCCAGCAGGAAGGGGGCAACTAATGAAAAACTGTTTTTT. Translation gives CASRKGATNEKLFF.

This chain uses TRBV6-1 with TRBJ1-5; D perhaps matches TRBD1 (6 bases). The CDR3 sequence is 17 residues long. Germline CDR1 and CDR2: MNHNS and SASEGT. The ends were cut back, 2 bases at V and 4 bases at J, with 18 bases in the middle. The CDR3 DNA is TGTGCCAGCAGTGAATGGGGGGGCGGCCGGACGAATCAGCCCCAGCATTTT. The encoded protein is CASSEWGGGRTNQPQHF.

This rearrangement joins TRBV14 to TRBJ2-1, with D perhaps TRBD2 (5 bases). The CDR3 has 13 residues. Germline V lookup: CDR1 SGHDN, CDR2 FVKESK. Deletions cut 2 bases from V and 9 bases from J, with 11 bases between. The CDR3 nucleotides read TGTGCCAGCAGCCAATTCCGGGGTCTTGAGCAGTTCTTC. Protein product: CASSQFRGLEQFF.

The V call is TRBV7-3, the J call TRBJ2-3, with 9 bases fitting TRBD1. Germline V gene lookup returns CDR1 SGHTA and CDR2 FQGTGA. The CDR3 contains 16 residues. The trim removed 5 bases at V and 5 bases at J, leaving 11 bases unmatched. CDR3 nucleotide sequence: TGTGCCAGCAGCCCCGAGACAGGGGGGGGAAAAGATACGCAGTATTTT. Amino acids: CASSPETGGGKDTQYF.

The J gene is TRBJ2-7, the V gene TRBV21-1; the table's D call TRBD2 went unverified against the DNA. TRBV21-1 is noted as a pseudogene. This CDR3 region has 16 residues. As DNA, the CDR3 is TGTGCCAGCAGCAGCCTGACGCCGGGACTAGCAAGCGAGCAGTACGTC. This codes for CASSSLTPGLASEQYV.

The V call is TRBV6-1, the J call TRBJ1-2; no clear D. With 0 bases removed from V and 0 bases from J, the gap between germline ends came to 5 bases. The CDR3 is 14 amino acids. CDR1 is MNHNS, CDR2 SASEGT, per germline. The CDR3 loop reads CASSEAAANYGYTF. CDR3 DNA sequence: TGTGCCAGCAGTGAAGCGGCAGCTAACTATGGCTACACCTTC.

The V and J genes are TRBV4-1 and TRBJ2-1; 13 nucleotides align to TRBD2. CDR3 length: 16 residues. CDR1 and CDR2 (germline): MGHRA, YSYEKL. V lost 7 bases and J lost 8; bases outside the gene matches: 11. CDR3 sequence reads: CASTLEITSGRDEQFF. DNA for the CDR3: TGCGCCAGCACCTTAGAAATAACTAGCGGGAGGGATGAGCAGTTCTTC.

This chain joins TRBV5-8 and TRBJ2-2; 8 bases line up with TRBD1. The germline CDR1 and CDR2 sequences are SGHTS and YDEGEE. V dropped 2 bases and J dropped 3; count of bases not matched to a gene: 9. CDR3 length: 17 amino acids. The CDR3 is CASSFRRTGQYTGELFF. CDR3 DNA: TGTGCCAGCAGCTTCCGCCGGACAGGGCAATACACCGGGGAGCTGTTTTTT.

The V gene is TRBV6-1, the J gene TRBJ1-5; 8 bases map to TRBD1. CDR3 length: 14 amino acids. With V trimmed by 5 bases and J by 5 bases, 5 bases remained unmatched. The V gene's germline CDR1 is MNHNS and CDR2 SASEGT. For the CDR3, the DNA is TGTGCCAGCAGTACTGGACAGGGCTATCAGCCCCAGCATTTT. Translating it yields CASSTGQGYQPQHF.

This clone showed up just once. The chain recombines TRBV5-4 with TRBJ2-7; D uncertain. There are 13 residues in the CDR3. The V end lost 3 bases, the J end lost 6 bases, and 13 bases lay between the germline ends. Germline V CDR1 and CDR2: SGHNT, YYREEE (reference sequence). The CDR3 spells CASSSRPASEQYV. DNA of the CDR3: TGTGCCAGCAGCTCCCGGCCGGCTAGCGAGCAGTACGTC.

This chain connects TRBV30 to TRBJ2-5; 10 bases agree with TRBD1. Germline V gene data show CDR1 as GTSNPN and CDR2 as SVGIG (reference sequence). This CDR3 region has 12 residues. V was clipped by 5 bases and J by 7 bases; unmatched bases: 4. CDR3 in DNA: TGTGCCTGGGACAGGGGGCAACTGACCCAGTACTTC. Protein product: CAWDRGQLTQYF.

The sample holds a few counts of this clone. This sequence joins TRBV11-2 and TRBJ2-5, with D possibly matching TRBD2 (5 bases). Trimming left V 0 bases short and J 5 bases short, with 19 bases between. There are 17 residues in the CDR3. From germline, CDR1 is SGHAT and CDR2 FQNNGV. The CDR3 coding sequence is TGTGCCAGCAGCTTAGATGCGCGCCGGGGATTGCCGGAGACCCAGTACTTC. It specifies CASSLDARRGLPETQYF.

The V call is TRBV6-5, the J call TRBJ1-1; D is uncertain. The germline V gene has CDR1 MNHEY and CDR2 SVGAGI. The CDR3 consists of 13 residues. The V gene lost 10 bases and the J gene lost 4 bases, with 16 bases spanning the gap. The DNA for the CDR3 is TGTGCCACCCGCCTGGGCATGGGCACTGAAGCTTTCTTT. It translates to CATRLGMGTEAFF.

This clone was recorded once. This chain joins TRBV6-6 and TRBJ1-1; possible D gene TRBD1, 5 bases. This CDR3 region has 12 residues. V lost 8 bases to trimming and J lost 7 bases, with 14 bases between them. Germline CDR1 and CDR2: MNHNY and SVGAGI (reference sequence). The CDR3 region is CASRAGPDEAFF. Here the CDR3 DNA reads TGTGCCAGCCGGGCAGGGCCCGATGAAGCTTTCTTT.

In DNA form, the CDR3 reads TGTGCCAGCAGCCGCAGCGGAATCTACGACAATGAGCAGTTCTTC. The encoded protein is CASSRSGIYDNEQFF. The rearrangement links TRBV6-5 to TRBJ2-1, with D possibly being TRBD2 (5 bases). CDR3 length equals 15 residues. The germline CDR1 and CDR2 sequences are MNHEY and SVGAGI. V lost 6 bases and J 5 bases, leaving 17 bases between the germline ends.